This TCR beta chain was recovered during a study of regulatory dendritic cells for organ transplantation. Study context: Monocytes received vitamin D3 on days 0 and 4, IL-10 on day 4. Findings and limits, study-wide: Considerable individual heterogeneity was seen in alloreactive memory CD8+ T cells. Memory CD8+ clonal expansion seemed more limited with regulatory than mature dendritic cells.

V lost 2 bases and J lost 5; bases outside the gene matches: 5. The CDR3 is 14 amino acids. Germline CDR1 MNHNS, CDR2 SASEGT. Concerning this clone itself: Its antigen is not identified.

Allogeneic regulatory or mature dendritic cells were co-cultured for less than 6 days with CFSE-labeled sorted T cells at 1:10. FACS sorted CD4+ or CD8+ T cells into CD45RA+ naive and CD45RO+ memory. The protocol was immunoSEQ multiplex PCR, while the TCRdb copy is restricted to in-frame clones and leaves out a portion. The sample shows 10,000 to 11,000 clones, more than 70% of them seen only once. This receptor was taken from a human donor in good health. Sequences were obtained from memory CD4+ T cells from blood cultured with dendritic cells. Subset in this sample: CD45RO+ memory T cells. The chain uses TRBV6-1 and TRBJ1-2, with TRBD1 identical over 7 bases. This CDR3 reads CASSEQGQIYGYTF. CDR3 in DNA: TGTGCCAGCAGTGAACAGGGACAGATTTATGGCTACACCTTC.